A single sample is the source of the 6 T cell receptor beta chains below, sequenced in a study of neurological immune-mediated disorders. In TCRdb, the 5' RACE reads were re-called with MiXCR into one record per CDR3 protein. The table records fewer than 80,000 distinct CDR3 sequences, 4% to 6% of them present only once. The specimen sequenced was PBMCs. The receptors derive from a woman aged 25 to 39 with multiple sclerosis.

Sample share makes this clonotype medium-sized (0.01 to 0.1%). One junction end does not reproduce the germline sequence, and a read error may be involved. This sequence joins TRBV13 and TRBJ1-3; TRBD1 matches at 10 bases. Germline loops: CDR1 PRHDT, CDR2 FYEKMQ (reference sequence). The CDR3 is made up of 13 amino acids. The chain's CDR3 is CASSWTGGNSIYF. The CDR3 region has the DNA TGTGCCAGCAGCTGGACAGGGGGAAACTCCATATATTTT.

This clonotype has more than one count but fewer than ten. The chain uses TRBV10-3 and TRBJ2-7; 10 nucleotides align to TRBD1. With 10 bases clipped from V and 6 bases from J, the junction kept 6 bases outside the gene matches. There are 12 residues in the CDR3. Germline V gene lookup returns CDR1 ENHRY and CDR2 SYGVKD. CDR3 in amino acids: CATGTGVFEQYF. The CDR3 DNA reads as TGTGCCACCGGGACAGGGGTCTTCGAGCAGTACTTC.

Many counts were recorded for this clonotype. The gene calls are TRBV5-1 and TRBJ2-1; 12 bases map to TRBD2. The CDR3 length is 15 residues. J was trimmed by 8 bases and V by 0 bases; bases with no gene match: 3. Germline values: CDR1 SGHRS, CDR2 YFSETQ. Here the CDR3 reads CASSLELAGGYEQFF. The CDR3 region has the DNA TGCGCCAGCAGCTTGGAACTAGCGGGGGGTTATGAGCAGTTCTTC.

In its sample, this clonotype was seen many times. The chain is built from TRBV7-9 and TRBJ1-1, with no clear D. V was pared by 5 bases and J by 3 bases, with 10 bases between. This CDR3 is built from 13 residues. From germline, CDR1 is SEHNR and CDR2 FQNEAQ (reference sequence). CDR3 amino acids: CASSRPGDTEAFF. The CDR3 DNA follows: TGTGCCAGCAGCCGTCCCGGGGACACTGAAGCTTTCTTT. The variable domain in full, with the rest retrieved from reference TRBV7-9 and TRBJ1-1, is DTGVSQNPRHKITKRGQNVTFRCDPISEHNRLYWYRQTLGQGPEFLTYFQNEAQLEKSRLLSDRFSAERPKGSFSTLEIQRTEQGDSAMYLCASSRPGDTEAFFGQGTRLTVV.

This clonotype was seen a handful of times. This chain connects TRBV5-1 to TRBJ1-2, with 7 bases lining up with TRBD1. The CDR3 extends over 13 amino acids. CDR1 is SGHRS and CDR2 is YFSETQ in the germline V gene. The ends lost 4 bases at V and 5 bases at J; junction bases unmatched: 5. CDR3 sequence (DNA): TGCGCCAGCAGCACCCGGGACAGTTATGGCTACACCTTC. It is translated as CASSTRDSYGYTF.

This clonotype was recorded many times. The chain uses TRBV27 and TRBJ1-5; weak D call: TRBD1 (6 bases). This CDR3 has 12 amino acids. Between the trimmed V and J ends, which lost 9 bases and 6 bases, there was a span of 12 bases. Germline V gene data show CDR1 as MNHEY and CDR2 as SMNVEV (reference sequence). The CDR3 loop is CASCWGLQPQHF. In DNA, the CDR3 is TGTGCCAGTTGCTGGGGGCTTCAGCCCCAGCATTTT.